This TCR beta chain is drawn from a study of blood T cell repertoires in COVID-19. V gave up 0 bases and J gave up 0 bases, with 4 bases separating them. Germline CDR1 reads SGHDT; CDR2 reads YYEEEE. The CDR3 sequence is 13 residues long. Data came from immunoSEQ multiplex PCR; TCRdb stores just in-frame clones and leaves some out. The repertoire includes 170,000 or so clones, roughly 90% of them detected once, and roughly 7.3% sits in the top ten. Sequencing input: PBMCs or T cells enriched from blood (not recorded which). The V call is TRBV5-6, the J call TRBJ2-7; D not resolved. This clonotype originated in a woman aged 45-59 years who had recovered from COVID-19. The CDR3 DNA reads TGTGCCAGCAGCTTGGACTACTCCTACGAGCAGTACTTC. This translates into CASSLDYSYEQYF.